This T cell receptor beta chain was captured by sequencing in a study of CD8 T cells in ankylosing spondylitis. TCRdb reanalysed the 5' RACE reads using MiXCR and keeps one entry per CDR3 protein. Among tens of thousands of distinct CDR3 sequences listed, more than 25% were seen once. This clonotype has at least ten counts. Antigen: not known. V gave up 5 bases and J gave up 1 base; unmatched junction bases: 12. CDR1 and CDR2 (germline): SGHAT, FQDESV (reference sequence). There are 20 residues in the CDR3. Study findings and constraints: Significant enrichment of disease-linked clones was reportedly seen in matched ankylosing spondylitis synovial fluid. Apparently characteristic of ankylosing spondylitis blood was a TCR beta motif (roughly 8 highly homologous variants). The disease-linked clones had a CD8+ phenotype and low blood frequencies.

This clonotype was sampled from a male donor with ankylosing spondylitis or in good health (not recorded which). This rearrangement joins TRBV11-1 to TRBJ2-1, with 15 bases matching TRBD2. The sample consisted of blood, either unsorted or a sorted T cell fraction (not recorded which). As DNA, the CDR3 is TGTGCCAGCAGCGTCACTCCAGGGACTAGCGGGAGGTCGTCCTACAATGAGCAGTTCTTC. Its translation: CASSVTPGTSGRSSYNEQFF.